These T cell receptor beta chains were read from a single sample in a study of T-cell reconstitution after alpha-beta-depleted transplantation in children. TCRdb redid the calling of the PCR reads with MiXCR, one entry per CDR3 protein. The repertoire has more than 150,000 distinct CDR3 sequences, 6.5% to 7.5% of them found once; the top ten carry about 3%. The input for sequencing was PBMCs from the stem cell graft donor, taken from the stem cell graft. The receptors originated from a human donor who donated a stem cell graft to a child with Wiskott-Aldrich syndrome. Both conserved end residues are part of each CDR3. Each record gives: D gene, clone size, J gene, V gene, CDR3 protein, CDR3 DNA. D genes are given only for firm matches. The size field is filled for only some rows; it gives once, few, many or a size class.

d_call: -; clone_size: many; j_call: TRBJ1-6; v_call: TRBV10-2; cdr3_aa: CATKSTNSPLHF; cdr3_nt: TGCGCCACCAAGAGCACAAATTCACCCCTCCACTTT
d_call: -; clone_size: few; j_call: TRBJ1-1; v_call: TRBV5-1; cdr3_aa: CASSFWGVNTEAFF; cdr3_nt: TGCGCCAGCAGCTTTTGGGGGGTAAACACTGAAGCTTTCTTT
d_call: -; clone_size: many; j_call: TRBJ2-1; v_call: TRBV9; cdr3_aa: CASSVGGFYNEQFF; cdr3_nt: TGTGCCAGCAGCGTAGGTGGGTTCTACAATGAGCAGTTCTTC
d_call: TRBD2; clone_size: -; j_call: TRBJ2-7; v_call: TRBV30; cdr3_aa: CAWERENEQYF; cdr3_nt: TGTGCCTGGGAGCGGGAGAACGAGCAGTACTTC
d_call: -; clone_size: many; j_call: TRBJ1-2; v_call: TRBV11-2; cdr3_aa: CASSFAQTIYGYTF; cdr3_nt: TGTGCCAGCAGCTTTGCACAGACGATCTATGGCTACACCTTC
d_call: -; clone_size: many; j_call: TRBJ1-4; v_call: TRBV15; cdr3_aa: CATSRDLGRVKEKLFF; cdr3_nt: TGTGCCACCAGCAGAGATCTGGGCAGGGTAAAGGAAAAACTGTTTTTT
d_call: TRBD2; clone_size: many; j_call: TRBJ2-1; v_call: TRBV29-1; cdr3_aa: CSVWLAGLDYNEQFF; cdr3_nt: TGCAGCGTTTGGCTAGCGGGACTTGATTACAATGAGCAGTTCTTC
d_call: -; clone_size: -; j_call: TRBJ2-1; v_call: TRBV20-1; cdr3_aa: CSARVSGAGPGEQFF; cdr3_nt: TGCAGTGCTAGAGTCTCAGGTGCTGGTCCGGGTGAGCAGTTCTTC
d_call: TRBD2; clone_size: many; j_call: TRBJ2-1; v_call: TRBV4-2; cdr3_aa: CASSPEGLAVTNEQFF; cdr3_nt: TGTGCCAGCAGCCCAGAAGGACTAGCGGTAACAAATGAGCAGTTCTTC
d_call: -; clone_size: many; j_call: TRBJ2-3; v_call: TRBV20-1; cdr3_aa: CSASSQPLDQTDTQYF; cdr3_nt: TGCAGTGCTAGCTCCCAACCGCTCGACCAAACAGATACGCAGTATTTT
d_call: -; clone_size: -; j_call: TRBJ2-1; v_call: TRBV11-2; cdr3_aa: CASSLEVFVLGGHWEYEQFF; cdr3_nt: TGTGCCAGCAGCTTAGAAGTATTTGTGTTGGGGGGGCACTGGGAGTATGAGCAGTTCTTC
d_call: TRBD1; clone_size: many; j_call: TRBJ2-1; v_call: TRBV5-1; cdr3_aa: CASSSYRGTYNEQFF; cdr3_nt: TGCGCCAGCAGCTCCTACAGGGGGACCTACAATGAGCAGTTCTTC
d_call: -; clone_size: many; j_call: TRBJ1-5; v_call: TRBV7-8; cdr3_aa: CASSLVDELNQPQHF; cdr3_nt: TGTGCCAGCAGCTTAGTAGACGAGCTCAATCAGCCCCAGCATTTT
d_call: -; clone_size: many; j_call: TRBJ1-1; v_call: TRBV20-1; cdr3_aa: CSARDRRQVNTEAFF; cdr3_nt: TGCAGTGCTAGAGATCGACGACAGGTGAACACTGAAGCTTTCTTT
d_call: -; clone_size: few; j_call: TRBJ1-5; v_call: TRBV10-2; cdr3_aa: CASSVNSNQPQHF; cdr3_nt: TGCGCCAGCAGCGTAAATAGCAATCAGCCCCAGCATTTT
d_call: -; clone_size: many; j_call: TRBJ1-1; v_call: TRBV7-9; cdr3_aa: CASSSSSEAFF; cdr3_nt: TGTGCCAGCAGTTCCAGTTCTGAAGCTTTCTTT
d_call: TRBD2; clone_size: many; j_call: TRBJ2-7; v_call: TRBV29-1; cdr3_aa: CSVYGTSLYEQYF; cdr3_nt: TGCAGCGTTTACGGGACTAGCCTCTACGAGCAGTACTTC
d_call: -; clone_size: many; j_call: TRBJ1-1; v_call: TRBV7-9; cdr3_aa: CASSRQENTEAFF; cdr3_nt: TGTGCCAGCAGCCGACAGGAGAACACTGAAGCTTTCTTT